The present entry profiles one T cell receptor (beta chain) with its context. These data belong to a study of T cell changes during pregnancy in multiple sclerosis. TCRdb's table, derived via immunoSEQ multiplex PCR, lists solely in-frame clones and lacks some. Seen here are more than 65,000 clones, 85% to 95% observed once, and the top ten hold 1%. This CDR3 has 18 residues. The germline V gene has CDR1 MNHNS and CDR2 SASEGT. V was trimmed by 3 bases and J by 0 bases, leaving 18 bases between them. The material sequenced was peripheral blood, taken in the first trimester of pregnancy. The TCR comes from a female donor with multiple sclerosis, enrolled in a pregnancy study. This chain links TRBV6-1 with TRBJ1-5; tentatively, D is TRBD1 (6 bases). CDR3 coding DNA: TGTGCCAGCAGTGACCTGGGGGCGGGGGGGGTTAGCAATCAGCCCCAGCATTTT. This sequence encodes CASSDLGAGGVSNQPQHF.